This entry is about one T cell receptor beta chain. This receptor's antigen is unknown. Base qualities are not recorded, but no much larger clone differs from it by a single base. Via the germline V gene (reference sequence), CDR1 is SEHNR and CDR2 FQNEAQ. Taken from cysteine to phenylalanine, the CDR3 has 14 residues. Only CDR3 DNA is held: 42 bases, read in frame from base 1. V is cut by 4 bases and J by 2 bases, and the space between the germline ends is 11 bases. The library was made by the immunoSEQ multiplex PCR assay. Rearranged TCR beta chain products were amplified from the genomic DNA of sorted T-cell subsets and were then sequenced. Turning to the authors' computational methods: Shannon entropy and Simpson indices were used to quantify the repertoire diversity of productive TCR beta rearrangements. Clonal expansion was assessed using the summed frequency of the 100 most abundant productive TCR beta clonotypes among total reads. The TRB repertoires were scored with a self-reactivity index that is based on amino acid usage at CDR3beta positions 6 and 7. Two-way ANOVA was used for repertoire analyses, while Student t or Mann-Whitney tests were used for flow cytometric analyses. TCRdb holds this immuneACCESS table with in-frame rearrangements only. Some clones are missing; in checked studies, unresolved V genes explain under half, and the rest has no known cause. V and J calls and clone size are copied from that table; D and trimming were computed from the DNA. The sample profile shows 45,000 to 50,000 clones; over 80% of them were found once. 0.45% to 0.6% of the sample belongs to the ten largest clones.

This sample is drawn from a study of regulatory and conventional T cells in RAG deficiency (dated by TCRdb to about 2017). Concerning the study at large: High-throughput TCR beta sequencing was used to compare the repertoire diversity and composition of Treg, conventional CD4+ and CD8+ T cells between RAG-deficient patients and healthy controls. Points the paper makes about the study in general: Shorter CDR3 lengths were found in all patient T-cell subsets, and >85% Treg-Tconv repertoire overlap at nucleotide and amino acid level was observed in Omenn syndrome patients. Some T-cell subset analyses were not done for some subjects. Compared with controls, Omenn syndrome and CID/AS patients had around 110-fold fewer unique TCR beta sequences in Treg cells, but only around 10-fold fewer in the other subsets. Compared with control T-cell subpopulations, the RAG-deficient patients had markedly lower Shannon entropy and higher Simpson indices. Sorted CD25-high CD127-low cells from Omenn syndrome patients may represent peripherally activated cells rather than bona fide Treg cells.

Before genomic DNA was extracted, conventional CD4+ T cells were isolated from blood as CD25-low CD127-high cells. For repertoire analyses, the comparison group consisted of roughly 8 healthy control donors. The same sample was also used in a study of regulatory T cells. Per the second study: The multiplex PCR used 52 forward TRBV primers and 13 reverse TRBJ primers, with assay-based and computational corrections for amplification bias. In patients, repertoires had restricted unique TRB V-J pairs and skewed V and J gene usage, with regulatory T cells showing the most marked changes. Between CD3G-deficient patients and healthy controls, the study compared T-cell receptor beta repertoires in sorted regulatory T cells, conventional CD4+ T cells and CD8+ T cells. Peripheral blood mononuclear cells were isolated by Ficoll density separation. Rearranged TRB loci were amplified from genomic DNA by multiplex PCR within the immunoSEQ assay. TRB amplicons were sequenced on an Illumina HiSeq platform. Custom algorithms error-filtered the raw sequences and aligned them to reference gene sequences, after which the immunoSEQ online tools were used for analysis. The frequencies of productive and nonproductive TRB rearrangements were evaluated among unique sequences as well as among total sequences. Group comparisons used t tests, Mann-Whitney tests or two-way ANOVA run in Prism software.

The V and J genes are TRBV7-9 and TRBJ1-2; there is no confident call for the D gene. The sample comprised CD4+ effector T cells sorted from blood. This sequence originates from a human donor in good health. The DNA sequence reads TGTGCCAGCAGCTCCATCCCCGGGAACTATGGCTACACCTTC. Its amino acids are CASSSIPGNYGYTF.